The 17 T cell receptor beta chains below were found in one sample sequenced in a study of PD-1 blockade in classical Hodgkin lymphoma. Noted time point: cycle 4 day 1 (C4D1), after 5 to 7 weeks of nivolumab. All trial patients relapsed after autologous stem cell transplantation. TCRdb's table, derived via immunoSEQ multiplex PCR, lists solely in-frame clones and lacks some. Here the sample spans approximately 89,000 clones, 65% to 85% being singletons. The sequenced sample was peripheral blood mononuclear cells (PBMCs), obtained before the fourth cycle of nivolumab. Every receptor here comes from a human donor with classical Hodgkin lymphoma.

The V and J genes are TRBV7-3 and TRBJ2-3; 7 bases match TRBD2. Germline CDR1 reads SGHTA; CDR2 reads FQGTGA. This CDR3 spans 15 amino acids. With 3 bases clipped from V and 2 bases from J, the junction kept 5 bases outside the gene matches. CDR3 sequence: CASSFTSDSTDTQYF. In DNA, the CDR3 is TGTGCCAGCAGCTTCACTAGCGATTCCACAGATACGCAGTATTTT.

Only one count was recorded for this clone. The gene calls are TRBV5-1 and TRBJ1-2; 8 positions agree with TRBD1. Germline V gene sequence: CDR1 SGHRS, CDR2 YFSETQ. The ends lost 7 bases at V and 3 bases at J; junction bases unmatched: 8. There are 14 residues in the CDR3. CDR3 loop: CASRGGTGDYGYTF. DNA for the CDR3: TGCGCCAGCCGGGGCGGGACAGGAGACTATGGCTACACCTTC.

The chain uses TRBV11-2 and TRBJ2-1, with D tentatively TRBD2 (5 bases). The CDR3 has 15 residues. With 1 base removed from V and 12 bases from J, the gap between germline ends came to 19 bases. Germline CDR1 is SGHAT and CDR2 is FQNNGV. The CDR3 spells CASSLAPASQYPQFF. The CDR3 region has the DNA TGTGCCAGCAGCTTAGCCCCCGCTAGCCAATATCCGCAGTTCTTC.

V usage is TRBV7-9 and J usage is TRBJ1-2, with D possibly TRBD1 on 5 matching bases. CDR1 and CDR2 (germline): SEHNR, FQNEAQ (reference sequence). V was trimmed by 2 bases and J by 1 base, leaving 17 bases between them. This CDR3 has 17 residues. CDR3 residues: CASSLFLSTAVNYGYTF. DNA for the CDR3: TGTGCCAGCAGCTTATTTTTGTCGACAGCGGTTAACTATGGCTACACCTTC.

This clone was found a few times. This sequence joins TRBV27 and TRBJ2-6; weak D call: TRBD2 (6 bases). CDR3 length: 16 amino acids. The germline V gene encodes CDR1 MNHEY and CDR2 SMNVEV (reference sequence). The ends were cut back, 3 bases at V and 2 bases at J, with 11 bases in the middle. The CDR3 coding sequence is TGTGCCAGCAGTTTTCGTGGAGGGGCTGGGGCCAACGTCCTGACTTTC. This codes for CASSFRGGAGANVLTF.

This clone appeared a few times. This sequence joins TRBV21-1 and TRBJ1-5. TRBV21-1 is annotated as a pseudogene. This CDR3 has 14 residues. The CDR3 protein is CASSKDSGNQPQHF. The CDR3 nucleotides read TGTGCCAGCAGCAAAGACTCGGGGAATCAGCCCCAGCATTTT.

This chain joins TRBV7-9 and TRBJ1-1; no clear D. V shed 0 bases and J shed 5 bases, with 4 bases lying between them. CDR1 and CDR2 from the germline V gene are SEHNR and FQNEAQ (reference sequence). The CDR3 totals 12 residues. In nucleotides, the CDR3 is TGTGCCAGCAGCTTAGCTAAGACTGAAGCTTTCTTT. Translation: CASSLAKTEAFF.

In DNA form, the CDR3 reads TGTGCCAGCAGCTTGGCGGGGAATGCCTACGAGCAGTACTTC. This translates into CASSLAGNAYEQYF. This chain joins TRBV5-6 and TRBJ2-7, with D possibly TRBD2 on 5 matching bases. This CDR3 comprises 14 residues. CDR1 is SGHDT and CDR2 is YYEEEE in the germline V gene. V lost 0 bases, J lost 2 bases, and 9 bases lay in between.

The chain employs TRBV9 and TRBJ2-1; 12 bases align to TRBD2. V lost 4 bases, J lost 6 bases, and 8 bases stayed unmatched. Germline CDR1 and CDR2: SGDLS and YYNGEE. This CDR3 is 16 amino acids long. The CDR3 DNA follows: TGTGCCAGCAGCTCCCGTAGGACTAGCGGGATCAATGAGCAGTTCTTC. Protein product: CASSSRRTSGINEQFF.

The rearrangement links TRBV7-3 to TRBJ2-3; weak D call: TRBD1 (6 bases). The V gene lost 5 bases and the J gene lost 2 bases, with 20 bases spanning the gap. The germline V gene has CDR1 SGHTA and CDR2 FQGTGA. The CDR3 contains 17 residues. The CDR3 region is CASSPRAGELATDTQYF. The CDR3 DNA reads TGTGCCAGCAGCCCCCGTGCAGGGGAGTTGGCCACAGATACGCAGTATTTT.

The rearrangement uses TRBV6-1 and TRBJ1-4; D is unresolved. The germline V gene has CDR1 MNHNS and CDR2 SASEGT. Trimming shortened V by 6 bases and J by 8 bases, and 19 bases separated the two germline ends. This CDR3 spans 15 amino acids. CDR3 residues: CASRETKPKEEKLFF. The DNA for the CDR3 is TGTGCCAGCAGGGAGACAAAACCAAAGGAGGAAAAACTGTTTTTT.

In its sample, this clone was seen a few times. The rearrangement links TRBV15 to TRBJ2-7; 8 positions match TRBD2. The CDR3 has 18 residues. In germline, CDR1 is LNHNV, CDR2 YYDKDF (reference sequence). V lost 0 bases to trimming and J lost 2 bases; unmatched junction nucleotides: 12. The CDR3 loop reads CATSRDSSGSVGAYEQYF. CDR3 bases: TGTGCCACCAGCAGAGATTCCAGCGGGAGTGTCGGGGCCTACGAGCAGTACTTC.

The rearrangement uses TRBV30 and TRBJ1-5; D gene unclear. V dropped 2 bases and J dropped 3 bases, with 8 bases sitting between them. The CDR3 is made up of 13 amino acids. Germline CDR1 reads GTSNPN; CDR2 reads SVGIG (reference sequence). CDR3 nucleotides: TGTGCCTGGAGTCAGGCAGTCAATCAGCCCCAGCATTTT. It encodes CAWSQAVNQPQHF.

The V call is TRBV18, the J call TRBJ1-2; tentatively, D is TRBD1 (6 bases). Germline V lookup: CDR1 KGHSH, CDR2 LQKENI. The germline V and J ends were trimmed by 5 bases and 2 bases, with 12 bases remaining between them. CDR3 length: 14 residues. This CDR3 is CASSASGANYGYTF. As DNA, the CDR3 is TGTGCCAGCTCAGCCTCGGGGGCGAACTATGGCTACACCTTC.

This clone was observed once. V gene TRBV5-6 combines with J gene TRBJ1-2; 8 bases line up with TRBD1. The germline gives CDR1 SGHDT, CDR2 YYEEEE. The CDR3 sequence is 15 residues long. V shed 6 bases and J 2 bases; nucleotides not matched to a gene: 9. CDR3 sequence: CASIRINRGNYGYTF. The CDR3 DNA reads TGTGCCAGCATCCGAATTAACAGGGGGAACTATGGCTACACCTTC. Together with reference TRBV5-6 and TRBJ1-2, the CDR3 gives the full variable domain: DAGVTQSPTHLIKTRGQQVTLRCSPKSGHDTVSWYQQALGQGPQFIFQYYEEEERQRGNFPDRFSGHQFPNYSSELNVNALLLGDSALYLCASIRINRGNYGYTFGSGTRLTVV.

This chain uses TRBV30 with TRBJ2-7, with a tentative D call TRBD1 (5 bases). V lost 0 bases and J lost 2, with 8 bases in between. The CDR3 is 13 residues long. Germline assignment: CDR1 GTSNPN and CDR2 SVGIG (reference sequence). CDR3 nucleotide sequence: TGTGCCTGGAGTGTGGCAGGGACCTACGAGCAGTACTTC. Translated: CAWSVAGTYEQYF.

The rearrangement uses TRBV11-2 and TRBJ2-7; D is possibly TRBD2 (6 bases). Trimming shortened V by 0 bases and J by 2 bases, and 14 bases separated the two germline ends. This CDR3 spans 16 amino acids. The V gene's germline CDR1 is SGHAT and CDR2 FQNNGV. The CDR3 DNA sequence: TGTGCCAGCAGCTTAGAAAGGCTAGCGCGCGCCTACGAGCAGTACTTC. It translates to CASSLERLARAYEQYF.